These T cell receptor beta chains were read from a single sample in a study of spatial heterogeneity in lung cancer. TCRdb fed the 5' RACE reads into MiXCR, producing one record per CDR3 protein. This table holds 60,000 to 85,000 distinct CDR3 sequences, about 9.5% found once. This specimen consisted of PBMCs, obtained at follow-up. The origin of the receptors is a female donor with early-stage non-small cell lung cancer. Both conserved end residues are trimmed from each CDR3.

TRBJ2-5 | TRBV9 | ASSVGLQETQY
TRBJ2-5 | TRBV12-3/TRBV12-4 | ASSLAHGREETQY
TRBJ2-2 | TRBV11-3 | ASSSRSGSAGELF
TRBJ2-3 | TRBV7-7 | ASSPGLYLTDTQY
TRBJ2-1 | TRBV10-2 | ACSSSSSYNEQF
TRBJ2-5 | TRBV2 | ASSERRSAQGAQY
TRBJ2-3 | TRBV19 | ASNGPDASTDTQY
TRBJ1-1 | TRBV2 | ASSEQDRGEAF
TRBJ2-1 | TRBV7-8 | ASSKSGRTSNEQF
TRBJ2-4 | TRBV11-2 | ASSLDHRDDSLQY
TRBJ2-2 | TRBV4-2 | ASSLFGTANTGELF
TRBJ1-4 | TRBV6-6 | ASSPLGGEKLF
TRBJ2-1 | TRBV7-8 | ASSRGASGSYNEQF
TRBJ1-5 | TRBV4-1 | ASSQVPRPVSNQPQH
TRBJ2-7 | TRBV28 | ASKLAVRSYEQY
TRBJ2-1 | TRBV6-2/TRBV6-3 | ASSYTTGDFDEQF
TRBJ2-7 | TRBV20-1 | SAREIYPTYEQY
TRBJ1-2 | TRBV5-1 | ASSHGEYGYT
TRBJ2-3 | TRBV20-1 | SVPGLLGDTDTQY
TRBJ2-5 | TRBV11-1 | ASSLGDFQETQY
TRBJ1-5 | TRBV7-6 | ASSLEGAGNQPQH
TRBJ2-5 | TRBV5-5 | ASSGLLTQY
TRBJ2-1 | TRBV5-1 | ASVTGTGNEQF
TRBJ2-7 | TRBV6-6 | ASSLDSDHYEQY
TRBJ2-3 | TRBV7-6 | ASSSLPGLAGGGTDTQY
TRBJ2-3 | TRBV28 | ASSFSGSGDTQY
TRBJ1-5 | TRBV18 | ASSRSGTGDQPQH